These T cell receptor beta chains were read from a single sample in a study of shared clonotypes between healthy human individuals. Data came from immunoSEQ multiplex PCR; TCRdb stores just in-frame clones and leaves some out. The sample lists 2.3 million or so clones, approximately 95% occurring once. The sample taken for sequencing was naive CD4+ T cells from PBMCs. These receptors were taken from a young man in good health. Some clones in this sample may be carry-over from other donors' samples. Both conserved end residues are part of each CDR3. A D gene is named only where the DNA matches it firmly. Expanded clones get a size class; other rows say once, few or many, or leave the size out.

v_gene,abundance,j_gene,d_gene,CDR3nt,CDR3aa
TRBV6-5,NA,TRBJ2-4,TRBD2,TGTGCCAGCGGAGGTAGCGGGAGGTCCAAAAACATTCAGTACTTC,CASGGSGRSKNIQYF
TRBV10-3,NA,TRBJ1-1,NA,TGTGCCATCAGTGAGCAGCCGGGACTCACCCTGAACACTGAAGCTTTCTTT,CAISEQPGLTLNTEAFF
TRBV6-1,NA,TRBJ1-1,TRBD1,TGTGCCAGCAGTGAATCGAATAGGGGGCTCAGGGGTACGGCTTTCTTT,CASSESNRGLRGTAFF
TRBV2,NA,TRBJ1-1,NA,TGTGCCAGCCGGGATTCCGGGAACACTGAAGCTTTCTTT,CASRDSGNTEAFF
TRBV5-4,NA,TRBJ2-7,TRBD2,TGTGCCAGCAGCGGTACTAGCGGGAGCGCCTACGAGCAGTACTTC,CASSGTSGSAYEQYF
TRBV6-5,NA,TRBJ2-1,TRBD2,TGTGCCAGCAGCGGACTAGCGGGACCCAATGAGCAGTTCTTC,CASSGLAGPNEQFF
TRBV9,NA,TRBJ2-2,NA,TGTGCCAGCAGCCCCCCGCAGCTTAACACCGGGGAGCTGTTTTTT,CASSPPQLNTGELFF
TRBV6-5,NA,TRBJ2-5,TRBD1,TGTGCCAGCAGTTACCGGTCCGGACAGGGGGCAACCCAGTACTTC,CASSYRSGQGATQYF
TRBV11-2,NA,TRBJ2-3,NA,TGTGCCAGCAGTCTAGGGGGACGCACAGATACGCAGTATTTT,CASSLGGRTDTQYF
TRBV18,once,TRBJ1-2,TRBD1,TGTGCCAGCTCACTCGGGACAGGGAGCGGCTACACCTTC,CASSLGTGSGYTF
TRBV7-3,NA,TRBJ2-7,TRBD2,TGTGCCAGCAGCTTAAACCCCTCTAGCGGGAGATACGAGCAGTACTTC,CASSLNPSSGRYEQYF
TRBV5-4,NA,TRBJ1-1,TRBD1,TGTGCCAGCAGCCCGTACAGGGGTACGAACACTGAAGCTTTCTTT,CASSPYRGTNTEAFF
TRBV4-3,NA,TRBJ1-5,TRBD1,TGCGCCAGCAGCCAAGAAAACAGGGGGAATCAGCCCCAGCATTTT,CASSQENRGNQPQHF
TRBV18,NA,TRBJ2-2,TRBD1,TGTGCCAGCTCATCCACAGGGGAATACGGGGAGCTGTTTTTT,CASSSTGEYGELFF